This passage covers 27 T cell receptor beta chains from one sample sequenced in a study of T cell repertoires in cytomegalovirus infection. These receptors' targets are unknown. TCRdb re-called the reads with MiXCR, one entry per CDR3 protein. The sample lists under 450,000 distinct CDR3 sequences, approximately 35% seen once, with approximately 13% in the top ten. Sequenced here: cultured PBMCs, sampled from culture after CMV antigen stimulation. All receptors derive from a human donor in good health (CMV status not recorded). Some clones in this sample may be carry-over from other donors' samples.

The chain combines TRBV19 with TRBJ2-5; D unclear. V was trimmed by 5 bases and J by 3 bases, leaving 10 bases between them. The germline gives CDR1 LNHDA, CDR2 SQIVND (reference sequence). The CDR3 contains 13 residues. CDR3: CASSAQRKETQYF. CDR3 DNA sequence: TGTGCCAGTAGTGCCCAGCGAAAAGAGACCCAGTACTTC.

V gene TRBV27 combines with J gene TRBJ2-1, with 11 bases identical to TRBD2. Germline V CDR1 and CDR2: MNHEY, SMNVEV (reference sequence). There are 14 residues in the CDR3. With 6 bases clipped from V and 6 bases from J, the junction kept 4 bases outside the gene matches. As DNA, the CDR3 is TGTGCCAGCAGATCACTAGCGGGAGTCAATGAGCAGTTCTTC. Translation gives CASRSLAGVNEQFF.

The chain couples TRBV12-3 or TRBV12-4 to TRBJ2-7; D unclear. Trimming shortened V by 2 bases and J by 3 bases, and 8 bases separated the two germline ends. CDR3 length: 13 residues. In DNA form, the CDR3 reads TGTGCCAGCAGTTTATTTGTGGGCTACGAGCAGTACTTC. Protein: CASSLFVGYEQYF.

The chain uses TRBV7-2 and TRBJ1-1; unclear D gene. The CDR3 covers 15 residues. CDR1 and CDR2 from the germline V gene are SGHTA and FQGNSA. Trimming stripped 5 bases from V and 3 bases from J, with 16 bases between. The CDR3 sequence is CASSPPGKADTEAFF. In DNA form, the CDR3 reads TGTGCCAGCAGCCCGCCGGGGAAGGCGGACACTGAAGCTTTCTTT.

This clonotype was counted many times. The CDR3 region has the DNA TGTGCCAGCAGCGAGCGGGAGTGGTCAGATACGCAGTATTTT. Protein product: CASSEREWSDTQYF. The chain couples TRBV7-2 to TRBJ2-3; 8 nucleotides align to TRBD2. In germline, CDR1 is SGHTA, CDR2 FQGNSA. The V gene end was trimmed by 5 bases and the J gene end by 4 bases; junction bases not matched to a gene: 5. The CDR3 loop spans 14 amino acids.

This clonotype was recorded a few times. The chain joins TRBV7-2 to TRBJ2-1; a weak D match, TRBD1 (5 bases). The germline CDR1 and CDR2 sequences are SGHTA and FQGNSA. Trimming removed 0 bases from V and 6 bases from J, with 6 bases in between. CDR3 length: 13 amino acids. DNA for the CDR3: TGTGCCAGCAGCTTAGCCAGGGTCAATGAGCAGTTCTTC. Protein: CASSLARVNEQFF.

This clonotype was counted many times. This sequence joins TRBV11-3 and TRBJ2-1, with TRBD2 as a possible D gene (8 bases). Deletions cut 0 bases from V and 6 bases from J, with 21 bases between. In germline, CDR1 is SGHNT, CDR2 YENEEA. The CDR3 covers 18 residues. The CDR3 DNA reads TGTGCCAGCAGCTTAGACCAGGGGGGGACTAGTAGCCTCAATGAGCAGTTCTTC. It specifies CASSLDQGGTSSLNEQFF. Supplemented by reference TRBV11-3 and TRBJ2-1, the full variable domain reads EAGVVQSPRYKIIEKKQPVAFWCNPISGHNTLYWYLQNLGQGPELLIRYENEEAVDDSQLPKDRFSAERLKGVDSTLKIQPAELGDSAVYLCASSLDQGGTSSLNEQFFGPGTRLTVL.

The genes are TRBV12-3 or TRBV12-4 and TRBJ2-7, with TRBD2 matching 14 bases. The CDR3 spans 19 residues. With 6 bases clipped from V and 0 bases from J, the junction kept 13 bases outside the gene matches. The CDR3 DNA sequence: TGTGCCAGCAGCCTCACGGGACTAGCGGGAGCCCCAAGCTCCTACGAGCAGTACTTC. This gives the protein CASSLTGLAGAPSSYEQYF.

This chain links TRBV7-2 with TRBJ2-3; TRBD2 matches 12 bases. Germline CDR1 and CDR2: SGHTA and FQGNSA. The CDR3 spans 17 residues. Trimming took 2 bases from V and 3 from J; bases not matched to a gene: 6. CDR3 DNA: TGTGCCAGCAGCTTATCCCCTAGCGGGAGGGGAACAGATACGCAGTATTTT. This sequence encodes CASSLSPSGRGTDTQYF. The variable domain in full, with the rest retrieved from reference TRBV7-2 and TRBJ2-3, is GAGVSQSPSNKVTEKGKDVELRCDPISGHTALYWYRQSLGQGLEFLIYFQGNSAPDKSGLPSDRFSAERTGGSVSTLTIQRTQQEDSAVYLCASSLSPSGRGTDTQYFGPGTRLTVL.

CDR3 DNA: TGCGCCAGCAGCCCCCTGGCGTATGAGTATTCGGGGCAGTTCTTC. It translates to CASSPLAYEYSGQFF. The chain carries TRBV4-1 and TRBJ2-1; D uncertain. The CDR3 contains 15 residues. V was pared by 4 bases and J by 12 bases, with 22 bases between. The germline CDR1 and CDR2 sequences are MGHRA and YSYEKL.

This chain joins TRBV9 and TRBJ1-3; D is ambiguous. CDR1 and CDR2 (germline): SGDLS, YYNGEE. Deletions cut 0 bases from V and 2 bases from J, with 12 bases between. This CDR3 is 16 amino acids long. CDR3 coding DNA: TGTGCCAGCAGCGTAGAGTTGCGAGGGCCTGGAAACACCATATATTTT. Translating gives CASSVELRGPGNTIYF.

The chain uses TRBV10-3 and TRBJ2-3, with TRBD1 matching over 7 bases. The ends lost 11 bases at V and 0 bases at J; junction bases unmatched: 5. Germline CDR1 ENHRY, CDR2 SYGVKD. CDR3 size: 13 residues. The CDR3 spells CAVRQGSTDTQYF. DNA for the CDR3: TGTGCCGTCCGACAGGGTAGCACAGATACGCAGTATTTT.

The chain couples TRBV27 to TRBJ2-2; D is uncertain. The CDR3 runs 14 residues. Germline CDR1 MNHEY, CDR2 SMNVEV (reference sequence). Trimming pared 6 bases from V and 3 bases from J, leaving 11 bases between. The CDR3, as DNA: TGTGCCAGCAGACTGGACCGTTACACCGGGGAGCTGTTTTTT. Translated: CASRLDRYTGELFF.

This clonotype has a handful of counts. This chain connects TRBV9 to TRBJ2-3, with 10 positions matching TRBD2. V lost 5 bases to trimming and J lost 5 bases; unmatched junction nucleotides: 5. This CDR3 region has 14 residues. Germline lookup yields CDR1 SGDLS and CDR2 YYNGEE. CDR3 region: CASSKREGLDTQYF. For the CDR3, the DNA is TGTGCCAGCAGTAAGCGGGAGGGCCTAGATACGCAGTATTTT.

This clonotype was observed a handful of times. The rearrangement joins TRBV19 to TRBJ2-1; D might be TRBD2 (6 bases). V was cut by 2 bases and J by 3 bases, with 11 bases left in between. CDR1 LNHDA and CDR2 SQIVND come from the germline V gene (reference sequence). The CDR3 extends over 15 amino acids. The DNA of the CDR3 is TGTGCCAGTAGTATATGGCGGGGACGCTACAATGAGCAGTTCTTC. Its translation: CASSIWRGRYNEQFF.

In its sample, this clonotype was seen once. The chain has TRBV5-4 and TRBJ2-1; 8 positions match TRBD2. The trim removed 4 bases at V and 4 bases at J, leaving 10 bases unmatched. This CDR3 contains 16 residues. Germline CDR1 reads SGHNT; CDR2 reads YYREEE (reference sequence). The CDR3 loop is CASSKGLVEGYNEQFF. The DNA of the CDR3 is TGTGCCAGCAGCAAGGGACTAGTCGAGGGATACAATGAGCAGTTCTTC. Using reference TRBV5-4 and TRBJ2-1 for the parts outside the CDR3, the full variable domain is ETGVTQSPTHLIKTRGQQVTLRCSSQSGHNTVSWYQQALGQGPQFIFQYYREEENGRGNFPPRFSGLQFPNYSSELNVNALELDDSALYLCASSKGLVEGYNEQFFGPGTRLTVL.

This clonotype was counted between two and nine times. The gene calls are TRBV10-3 and TRBJ2-1; 14 nucleotides agree with TRBD2. The CDR3 spans 19 residues. The V gene's germline CDR1 is ENHRY and CDR2 SYGVKD. Trimming cost V 3 bases and J 2 bases; bases outside gene matches: 9. The CDR3 region has the DNA TGTGCCATCAGTGATTCGGGACTAGCGGGAGAATACCCCTACAATGAGCAGTTCTTC. It encodes CAISDSGLAGEYPYNEQFF.

This clonotype was seen at least ten times. This chain joins TRBV6-5 and TRBJ1-2, with TRBD1 identical over 7 bases. Germline loops: CDR1 MNHEY, CDR2 SVGAGI. After removal of 2 bases from V and 4 bases from J, the junction contained 7 bases not matched to a gene. The CDR3 is 15 amino acids. DNA for the CDR3: TGTGCCAGCAGTTACGGAGGGGGCTGGGGCTATGGCTACACCTTC. This encodes CASSYGGGWGYGYTF.

The chain carries TRBV27 and TRBJ1-4; no definite D call. V gave up 5 bases and J gave up 8 bases, with 18 bases separating them. CDR1 is MNHEY, CDR2 SMNVEV, per germline (reference sequence). CDR3 length: 15 residues. The CDR3 is CASSPWTAGGEKLFF. The CDR3 nucleotides are TGTGCCAGCAGTCCATGGACTGCGGGAGGGGAAAAACTGTTTTTT.

This chain connects TRBV10-3 to TRBJ2-7, with D perhaps matching TRBD2 (5 bases). There are 13 residues in the CDR3. The germline CDR1 and CDR2 sequences are ENHRY and SYGVKD. Deletions cut 10 bases from V and 7 bases from J, with 20 bases between. The CDR3 nucleotides read TGTGCCACTTTTAGCTTGGGAGTCGGGGAGCAGTACTTC. Amino acids: CATFSLGVGEQYF.

The chain joins TRBV11-2 to TRBJ1-5; TRBD1 might be the D (5 bases). V was pared by 5 bases and J by 6 bases, with 17 bases between. Per germline, CDR1 SGHAT and CDR2 FQNNGV. The CDR3 runs 15 residues. The CDR3 reads CASSAITGFSQPQHF. In nucleotides, the CDR3 is TGTGCCAGCAGCGCCATTACAGGATTTAGTCAGCCCCAGCATTTT.

The chain recombines TRBV7-8 with TRBJ1-1; 7 bases align to TRBD1. The CDR3 consists of 19 residues. Germline V CDR1 and CDR2: SGHVS, FQNEAQ. Germline trimming cut 5 bases from V and 3 bases from J; bases unmatched to any gene: 21. CDR3 in DNA: TGTGCCAGCAGCCGAAGGGGTAGCGGACAGGACTTAAGGGACACTGAAGCTTTCTTT. It encodes CASSRRGSGQDLRDTEAFF.

The chain couples TRBV12-3 or TRBV12-4 to TRBJ2-1, with 11 bases that match TRBD2. CDR3 size: 13 residues. The trim removed 8 bases at V and 9 bases at J, leaving 6 bases unmatched. Written as DNA, the CDR3 is TGTGCCAGCTTACTAGCGGGGGCATCTGAGCAGTTCTTC. Amino acids: CASLLAGASEQFF.

This clonotype was seen more than once but under ten times. The rearrangement joins TRBV19 to TRBJ1-5, with D perhaps matching TRBD1 (6 bases). This CDR3 contains 14 residues. Germline V lookup: CDR1 LNHDA, CDR2 SQIVND (reference sequence). V lost 5 bases and J 5 bases, leaving 13 bases between the germline ends. CDR3 residues: CASSVWTDHQPQHF. The CDR3 DNA is TGTGCCAGTAGTGTCTGGACAGATCATCAGCCCCAGCATTTT.

The chain has TRBV4-1 and TRBJ1-1; D call uncertain. V shed 2 bases and J shed 0 bases, with 4 bases lying between them. Germline CDR1 and CDR2: MGHRA and YSYEKL. The CDR3 spans 13 residues. In DNA form, the CDR3 reads TGCGCCAGCAGCCAATTCATGAACACTGAAGCTTTCTTT. Residues: CASSQFMNTEAFF.

CDR3 nucleotides: TGTGCCAGCAGCGCTGGGACAGACATCAGGGAGACCCAGTACTTC. Translated: CASSAGTDIRETQYF. The chain combines TRBV7-2 with TRBJ2-5; 7 bases agree with TRBD1. V trimming: 5 bases; J trimming: 5 bases; junction bases outside the gene matches: 11. The CDR3 extends over 15 amino acids. CDR1 and CDR2 from the germline V gene are SGHTA and FQGNSA.

The chain couples TRBV19 to TRBJ2-1; D is perhaps TRBD1 (6 bases). Trimming left V 4 bases short and J 1 base short, with 14 bases between. This CDR3 comprises 16 residues. The germline gives CDR1 LNHDA, CDR2 SQIVND (reference sequence). The CDR3: CASSNGKQGSYNEQFF. The DNA for the CDR3 is TGTGCCAGTAGTAATGGAAAACAGGGATCCTACAATGAGCAGTTCTTC.